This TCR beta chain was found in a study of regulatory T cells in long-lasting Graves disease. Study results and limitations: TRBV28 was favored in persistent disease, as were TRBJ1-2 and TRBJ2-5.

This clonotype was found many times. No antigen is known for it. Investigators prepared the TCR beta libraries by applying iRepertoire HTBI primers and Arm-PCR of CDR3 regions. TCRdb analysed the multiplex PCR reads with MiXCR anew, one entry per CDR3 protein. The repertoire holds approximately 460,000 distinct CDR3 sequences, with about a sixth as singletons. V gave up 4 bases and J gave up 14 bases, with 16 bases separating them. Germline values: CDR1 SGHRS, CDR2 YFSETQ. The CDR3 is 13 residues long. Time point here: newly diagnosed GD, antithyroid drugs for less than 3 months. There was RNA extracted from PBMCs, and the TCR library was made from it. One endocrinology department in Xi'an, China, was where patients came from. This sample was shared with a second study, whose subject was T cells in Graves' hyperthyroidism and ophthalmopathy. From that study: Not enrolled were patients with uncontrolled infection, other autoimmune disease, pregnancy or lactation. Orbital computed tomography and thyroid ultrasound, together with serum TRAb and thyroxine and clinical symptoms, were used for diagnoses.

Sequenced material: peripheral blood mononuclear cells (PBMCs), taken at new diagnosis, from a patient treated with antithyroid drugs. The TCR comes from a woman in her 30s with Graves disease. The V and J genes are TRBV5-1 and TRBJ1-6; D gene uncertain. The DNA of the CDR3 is TGCGCCAGCAGCCCGGGCCGCCTTGGAACCCTCCACTTT. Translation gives CASSPGRLGTLHF.